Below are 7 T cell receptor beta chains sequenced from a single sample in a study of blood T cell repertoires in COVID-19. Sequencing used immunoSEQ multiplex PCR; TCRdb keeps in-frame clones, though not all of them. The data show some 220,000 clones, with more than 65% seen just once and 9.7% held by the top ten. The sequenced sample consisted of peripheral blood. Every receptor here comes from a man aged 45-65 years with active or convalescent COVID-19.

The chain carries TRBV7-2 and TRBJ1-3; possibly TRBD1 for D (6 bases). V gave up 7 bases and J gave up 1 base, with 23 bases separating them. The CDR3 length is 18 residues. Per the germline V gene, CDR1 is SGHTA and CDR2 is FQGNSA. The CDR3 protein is CASTSKTGTPWSGNTIYF. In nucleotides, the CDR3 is TGTGCCAGCACCTCGAAAACCGGGACACCCTGGTCTGGAAACACCATATATTTT. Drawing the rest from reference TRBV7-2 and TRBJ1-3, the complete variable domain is GAGVSQSPSNKVTEKGKDVELRCDPISGHTALYWYRQSLGQGLEFLIYFQGNSAPDKSGLPSDRFSAERTGGSVSTLTIQRTQQEDSAVYLCASTSKTGTPWSGNTIYFGEGSWLTVV.

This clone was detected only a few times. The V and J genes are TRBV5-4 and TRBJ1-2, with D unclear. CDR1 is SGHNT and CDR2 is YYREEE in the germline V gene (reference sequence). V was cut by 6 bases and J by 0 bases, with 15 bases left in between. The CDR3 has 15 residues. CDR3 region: CASNAGRPANYGYTF. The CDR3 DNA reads TGTGCCAGCAACGCGGGGAGGCCAGCTAACTATGGCTACACCTTC.

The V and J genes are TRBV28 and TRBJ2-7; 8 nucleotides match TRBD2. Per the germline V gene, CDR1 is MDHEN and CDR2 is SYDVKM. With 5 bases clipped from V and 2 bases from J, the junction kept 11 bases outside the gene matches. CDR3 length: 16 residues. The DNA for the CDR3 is TGTGCCAGCAGTCCTCCTGGCGGGAGGATCCCCTACGAGCAGTACTTC. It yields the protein CASSPPGGRIPYEQYF.

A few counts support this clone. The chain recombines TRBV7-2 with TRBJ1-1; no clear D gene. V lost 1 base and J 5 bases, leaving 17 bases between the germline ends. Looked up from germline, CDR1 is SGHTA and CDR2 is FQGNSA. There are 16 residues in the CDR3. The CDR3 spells CASSLGTMEGKTEAFF. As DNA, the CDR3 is TGTGCCAGCAGCTTAGGGACGATGGAGGGAAAAACTGAAGCTTTCTTT.

The CDR3 reads CASSPRHPTNEKLFF. Here the CDR3 DNA reads TGTGCCAGCTCACCACGTCATCCAACTAATGAAAAACTGTTTTTT. V gene TRBV18 combines with J gene TRBJ1-4, with no clear D. The CDR3 contains 15 residues. V lost 1 base, J lost 0 bases, and 6 bases lay in between. Germline assignment: CDR1 KGHSH and CDR2 LQKENI.

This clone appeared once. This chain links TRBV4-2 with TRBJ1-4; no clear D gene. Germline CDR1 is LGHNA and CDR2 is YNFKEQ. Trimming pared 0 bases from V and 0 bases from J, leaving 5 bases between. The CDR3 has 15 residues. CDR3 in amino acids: CASSQDFATNEKLFF. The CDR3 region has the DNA TGTGCCAGCAGCCAAGATTTCGCAACTAATGAAAAACTGTTTTTT.

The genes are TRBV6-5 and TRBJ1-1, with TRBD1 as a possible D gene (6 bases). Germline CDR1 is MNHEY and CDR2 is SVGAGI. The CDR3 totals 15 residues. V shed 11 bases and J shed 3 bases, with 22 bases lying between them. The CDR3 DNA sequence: TGTGCCGGCTCCGAAAATCGGGCAGGGGACACTGAAGCTTTCTTT. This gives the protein CAGSENRAGDTEAFF.